Below are 32 T cell receptor beta chains sequenced from a single sample in a study of blood T cell repertoires in COVID-19. Using immunoSEQ multiplex PCR, the repertoire was profiled, and TCRdb retains in-frame clones only, with some absent. This sample has approximately 240,000 clones; approximately 90% occur once, and the top ten carry around 2%. Sequences were obtained from peripheral blood. These receptors were obtained from a middle-aged woman who had recovered from COVID-19.

This clone was recorded once. The rearrangement joins TRBV2 to TRBJ1-6; D not certain. V was trimmed by 3 bases and J by 2 bases, leaving 8 bases between them. CDR1 and CDR2 (germline): SNHLY, FYNNEI. This CDR3 is 15 amino acids long. The CDR3 here is CASSDREPYNSPLHF. The CDR3, as DNA: TGTGCCAGCAGTGACCGGGAGCCCTATAATTCACCCCTCCACTTT.

The chain is built from TRBV7-2 and TRBJ1-2, with 8 bases that match TRBD1. The V gene's germline CDR1 is SGHTA and CDR2 FQGNSA. V was pared by 3 bases and J by 5 bases, with 5 bases of the junction left unmatched. This CDR3 contains 14 residues. In nucleotides, the CDR3 is TGTGCCAGCAGCTTCGGACAGGGTCTTTATGGCTACACCTTC. As protein: CASSFGQGLYGYTF.

The chain uses TRBV5-1 and TRBJ1-2; D perhaps matches TRBD1 (6 bases). Germline loops: CDR1 SGHRS, CDR2 YFSETQ. Trimming removed 4 bases from V and 6 bases from J, with 19 bases in between. The CDR3 contains 15 residues. CDR3 loop: CASSPGGGEPHGYTF. CDR3 sequence (DNA): TGCGCCAGCAGCCCGGGGGGCGGGGAGCCCCATGGCTACACCTTC.

A single count supports this clone. The V and J genes are TRBV7-2 and TRBJ1-4; 8 bases line up with TRBD1. Germline V gene data show CDR1 as SGHTA and CDR2 as FQGNSA. Trimming removed 5 bases from V and 8 bases from J; junction bases left unmatched: 7. The CDR3 runs to 14 residues. The CDR3, as DNA: TGTGCCAGCAGCCCTCGGACAGGGAGCGAAAAACTGTTTTTT. Encoded protein: CASSPRTGSEKLFF.

V gene TRBV25-1 combines with J gene TRBJ1-3; no clear D. Germline-derived CDR1 and CDR2 are MGHDK and SYGVNS. V was cut by 0 bases and J by 0 bases, with 9 bases left in between. The CDR3 consists of 16 residues. The CDR3, as DNA: TGTGCCAGCAGTGAATATAGACTCCTCTCTGGAAACACCATATATTTT. This translates into CASSEYRLLSGNTIYF.

V and J are TRBV18 and TRBJ1-5; the D gene is possibly TRBD1 (5 bases). Germline lookup yields CDR1 KGHSH and CDR2 LQKENI. Trimming left V 0 bases short and J 7 bases short, with 13 bases between. This CDR3 comprises 15 residues. The CDR3: CASSPPAGRDQPQHF. CDR3 coding DNA: TGTGCCAGCTCACCACCGGCAGGGAGGGACCAGCCCCAGCATTTT.

The chain couples TRBV28 to TRBJ1-5; tentatively, D is TRBD1 (6 bases). Germline V gives CDR1 MDHEN, CDR2 SYDVKM. The CDR3 consists of 15 residues. V shed 4 bases and J shed 6 bases, with 16 bases lying between them. Here the CDR3 reads CASSSPQGRGQPQHF. The CDR3 DNA follows: TGTGCCAGCAGTTCTCCCCAGGGGAGGGGTCAGCCCCAGCATTTT.

This clone has only a few counts. The rearrangement uses TRBV28 and TRBJ2-7; 9 positions agree with TRBD1. This CDR3 comprises 13 residues. In germline, CDR1 is MDHEN, CDR2 SYDVKM. V shed 6 bases and J 0 bases; nucleotides not matched to a gene: 0. CDR3 loop: CASRGQGSYEQYF. CDR3 sequence (DNA): TGTGCCAGCAGGGGACAGGGCTCCTACGAGCAGTACTTC. The full variable domain, rest sourced from reference TRBV28 and TRBJ2-7, is DVKVTQSSRYLVKRTGEKVFLECVQDMDHENMFWYRQDPGLGLRLIYFSYDVKMKEKGDIPEGYSVSREKKERFSLILESASTNQTSMYLCASRGQGSYEQYFGPGTRLTVT.

For the CDR3, the DNA is TGTGCCAGCAGCTTAACAGGCCCCTACGAGCAGTACTTC. Protein: CASSLTGPYEQYF. The chain combines TRBV11-2 with TRBJ2-7; tentatively, D is TRBD1 (5 bases). Germline-derived CDR1 and CDR2 are SGHAT and FQNNGV. V was shortened by 2 bases and J by 2 bases, with 7 bases between the two germline ends. This CDR3 comprises 13 residues.

The V gene is TRBV7-3, the J gene TRBJ1-3; D call uncertain. V was clipped by 5 bases and J by 2 bases, with 13 bases between them. CDR3 length: 15 amino acids. Germline V gene lookup returns CDR1 SGHTA and CDR2 FQGTGA. In DNA form, the CDR3 reads TGTGCCAGCAGCCGGGCAACGGGAGCTGGAAACACCATATATTTT. Translating it yields CASSRATGAGNTIYF.

The chain uses TRBV19 and TRBJ1-2, with D possibly being TRBD1 (5 bases). The CDR3 has 16 amino acids. Germline CDR1 is LNHDA and CDR2 is SQIVND (reference sequence). The ends were cut back, 5 bases at V and 0 bases at J, with 16 bases in the middle. CDR3 residues: CASSPTGGRANYGYTF. The DNA for the CDR3 is TGTGCCAGTAGTCCCACGGGGGGTCGGGCTAACTATGGCTACACCTTC.

The chain links TRBV24-1 to TRBJ2-7, with a tentative D call TRBD1 (5 bases). The ends were cut back, 3 bases at V and 6 bases at J, with 14 bases in the middle. Germline values: CDR1 KGHDR, CDR2 SFDVKD. This CDR3 region has 14 residues. The CDR3 nucleotides read TGTGCCACCAGTGATCCAGGGTGGCCCGGCGAGCAGTACTTC. This sequence encodes CATSDPGWPGEQYF.

The chain uses TRBV9 and TRBJ1-6, with D maybe TRBD1 (6 bases). With 4 bases removed from V and 4 bases from J, the gap between germline ends came to 12 bases. CDR1 is SGDLS, CDR2 YYNGEE, per germline. CDR3 length: 15 amino acids. Here the CDR3 reads CASSPRTEYNSPLHF. The CDR3 region has the DNA TGTGCCAGCAGCCCCCGGACAGAGTATAATTCACCCCTCCACTTT.

The rearrangement joins TRBV19 to TRBJ2-5; D unclear. Germline V CDR1 and CDR2: LNHDA, SQIVND (reference sequence). Deletions cut 3 bases from V and 0 bases from J, with 8 bases between. The CDR3 runs to 14 residues. This CDR3 is CASSIRDYQETQYF. The DNA of the CDR3 is TGTGCCAGTAGTATTAGAGACTACCAAGAGACCCAGTACTTC.

The chain combines TRBV7-2 with TRBJ1-6, with TRBD1 matching over 7 bases. Germline V gives CDR1 SGHTA, CDR2 FQGNSA. There are 14 residues in the CDR3. The trim removed 4 bases at V and 10 bases at J, leaving 7 bases unmatched. This chain's CDR3 is CASSSGTESSPLHF. In nucleotides, the CDR3 is TGTGCCAGCAGCTCCGGGACAGAGTCCTCACCCCTCCACTTT. Combining the CDR3 with reference TRBV7-2 and TRBJ1-6 gives the whole variable domain GAGVSQSPSNKVTEKGKDVELRCDPISGHTALYWYRQSLGQGLEFLIYFQGNSAPDKSGLPSDRFSAERTGGSVSTLTIQRTQQEDSAVYLCASSSGTESSPLHFGNGTRLTVT.

This chain connects TRBV5-8 to TRBJ2-7; D is ambiguous. Trimming left V 6 bases short and J 1 base short, with 14 bases between. Germline V gene sequence: CDR1 SGHTS, CDR2 YDEGEE. The CDR3 extends over 14 amino acids. CDR3 region: CASTPRGGSYEQYF. The CDR3 DNA reads TGTGCCAGCACCCCACGCGGCGGTTCCTACGAGCAGTACTTC.

This sequence joins TRBV19 and TRBJ2-1; the match to TRBD1 covers 8 bases. The V gene end was trimmed by 4 bases and the J gene end by 4 bases; junction bases not matched to a gene: 15. The CDR3 has 18 residues. CDR1 is LNHDA and CDR2 is SQIVND in the germline V gene (reference sequence). CDR3 sequence reads: CASSTRQGRLSGYNEQFF. The CDR3 bases are TGTGCCAGTAGTACTCGACAGGGGCGACTGAGTGGGTACAATGAGCAGTTCTTC.

The rearrangement links TRBV19 to TRBJ2-5, with a possible D match to TRBD1 (6 bases). Trimming took off 1 base at V and 2 bases at J, with 11 bases between the two ends. The CDR3 totals 15 residues. Germline CDR1 reads LNHDA; CDR2 reads SQIVND (reference sequence). The CDR3 DNA sequence: TGTGCCAGTAGTATAGTGGACAGCCGACAAGAGACCCAGTACTTC. It is translated as CASSIVDSRQETQYF.

This chain's CDR3 is CASSLDLAGGSFYEQYF. Here the CDR3 DNA reads TGTGCCAGCAGCTTAGATCTAGCGGGGGGATCCTTCTACGAGCAGTACTTC. The chain links TRBV7-2 to TRBJ2-7; TRBD2 aligns across 11 bases. From germline, CDR1 is SGHTA and CDR2 FQGNSA. The CDR3 covers 17 residues. Trimming removed 1 base from V and 3 bases from J; junction bases left unmatched: 8.

The rearrangement joins TRBV28 to TRBJ2-3; D is ambiguous. The length of the CDR3 is 16 residues. V lost 6 bases, J lost 1 base, and 17 bases lay in between. Germline CDR1 reads MDHEN; CDR2 reads SYDVKM. The CDR3 DNA reads as TGTGCCAGCAGCCACACTCGGGTCACGGGCACAGATACGCAGTATTTT. It specifies CASSHTRVTGTDTQYF.

The rearrangement joins TRBV19 to TRBJ2-3; 8 bases map to TRBD1. There are 15 residues in the CDR3. Germline V gives CDR1 LNHDA, CDR2 SQIVND (reference sequence). V was pared by 5 bases and J by 6 bases, with 10 bases of the junction left unmatched. For the CDR3, the DNA is TGTGCCAGTAGTGCCGGAAAGACAGGGGTTGATACGCAGTATTTT. Protein: CASSAGKTGVDTQYF.

The chain is built from TRBV19 and TRBJ2-7; perhaps TRBD2 as D (5 bases). Germline V gene sequence: CDR1 LNHDA, CDR2 SQIVND (reference sequence). Deletions cut 5 bases from V and 1 base from J, with 15 bases between. The CDR3 is 15 residues long. The CDR3 nucleotides read TGTGCCAGTAGTGGGGAGCTTGTGGTGTCCTACGAGCAGTACTTC. This codes for CASSGELVVSYEQYF.

The chain combines TRBV28 with TRBJ2-2, with D uncertain. The germline V gene has CDR1 MDHEN and CDR2 SYDVKM. Trimming pared 6 bases from V and 4 bases from J, leaving 6 bases between. The CDR3 totals 12 residues. The CDR3 DNA reads TGTGCCAGCAGCCCTTTCACCGGGGAGCTGTTTTTT. This sequence encodes CASSPFTGELFF.

The chain carries TRBV11-3 and TRBJ2-1; TRBD2 agrees at 11 bases. CDR1 is SGHNT, CDR2 YENEEA, per germline. V shed 3 bases, J shed 5 bases, and the junction held 9 bases outside the gene matches. There are 17 residues in the CDR3. The CDR3 loop reads CASSFNLAGGPDNEQFF. CDR3 sequence (DNA): TGTGCCAGCAGCTTTAACCTAGCGGGAGGTCCCGACAATGAGCAGTTCTTC.

V usage is TRBV5-1 and J usage is TRBJ2-2; D remains ambiguous. The ends were cut back, 2 bases at V and 1 base at J, with 9 bases in the middle. CDR1 and CDR2 (germline): SGHRS, YFSETQ. CDR3 length equals 15 residues. The CDR3, as DNA: TGCGCCAGCAGCTTAGAGAATCTGAACACCGGGGAGCTGTTTTTT. Translation: CASSLENLNTGELFF. The variable domain in full, with the rest retrieved from reference TRBV5-1 and TRBJ2-2, is KAGVTQTPRYLIKTRGQQVTLSCSPISGHRSVSWYQQTPGQGLQFLFEYFSETQRNKGNFPGRFSGRQFSNSRSEMNVSTLELGDSALYLCASSLENLNTGELFFGEGSRLTVL.

The chain joins TRBV29-1 to TRBJ2-7, with a tentative D call TRBD1 (5 bases). The CDR3 has 14 amino acids. Between the trimmed V and J ends, which lost 4 bases and 4 bases, there was a span of 17 bases. Germline V gene lookup returns CDR1 SQVTM and CDR2 ANQGSEA. In DNA, the CDR3 is TGCAGCGTTGGACAGCCTGGTCGGTGGTACGAGCAGTACTTC. Translation gives CSVGQPGRWYEQYF.

The gene calls are TRBV7-3 and TRBJ2-1; D is perhaps TRBD2 (6 bases). Germline V gene lookup returns CDR1 SGHTA and CDR2 FQGTGA. Trimming stripped 5 bases from V and 0 bases from J, with 14 bases between. CDR3 size: 16 residues. The CDR3 protein is CASSGLSSASYNEQFF. The CDR3 DNA follows: TGTGCCAGCAGCGGACTATCCTCTGCCTCCTACAATGAGCAGTTCTTC.

The CDR3 protein is CASSAPGDEKLFF. In DNA, the CDR3 is TGTGCCAGCAGTGCTCCGGGGGACGAAAAACTGTTTTTT. This chain connects TRBV28 to TRBJ1-4, with a possible D match to TRBD1 (5 bases). The V gene lost 5 bases and the J gene lost 8 bases, with 12 bases spanning the gap. Germline V lookup: CDR1 MDHEN, CDR2 SYDVKM. This CDR3 is built from 13 residues. Full variable domain (remainder filled in from reference TRBV28 and TRBJ1-4): DVKVTQSSRYLVKRTGEKVFLECVQDMDHENMFWYRQDPGLGLRLIYFSYDVKMKEKGDIPEGYSVSREKKERFSLILESASTNQTSMYLCASSAPGDEKLFFGSGTQLSVL.

J is TRBJ2-7 and V is TRBV19; D ambiguous. The CDR3 consists of 11 residues. The germline gives CDR1 LNHDA, CDR2 SQIVND (reference sequence). V gave up 6 bases and J gave up 0 bases, with 3 bases separating them. The CDR3 reads CASSNSYEQYF. The CDR3 bases are TGTGCCAGTAGCAACTCCTACGAGCAGTACTTC.

This clone was seen only once. The chain employs TRBV27 and TRBJ1-2; 7 nucleotides align to TRBD1. The junction had 13 bases not matched to a gene; V was cut back by 4 bases and J by 8 bases. Germline V CDR1 and CDR2: MNHEY, SMNVEV (reference sequence). The CDR3 has 15 residues. CDR3 in amino acids: CASSSLRGAMGGYTF. The CDR3, as DNA: TGTGCCAGCAGTTCCCTCAGGGGGGCTATGGGAGGCTACACCTTC.

The sample holds one count of this clone. The V gene is TRBV7-8, the J gene TRBJ2-7; 15 nucleotides line up with TRBD2. The CDR3 is 14 residues long. The V gene's germline CDR1 is SGHVS and CDR2 FQNEAQ. V lost 8 bases, J lost 6 bases, and 5 bases stayed unmatched. As DNA, the CDR3 is TGTGCCAGCCCGGGACTAGCGGGGGGACCCGAGCAGTACTTC. Translated: CASPGLAGGPEQYF.

The chain is built from TRBV19 and TRBJ1-2; 7 positions agree with TRBD1. The CDR3 has 16 amino acids. The trim removed 5 bases at V and 1 base at J, leaving 10 bases unmatched. The germline V gene encodes CDR1 LNHDA and CDR2 SQIVND (reference sequence). DNA for the CDR3: TGTGCCAGTAGTCCCGAGGGACAGAACTATAACTATGGCTACACCTTC. This encodes CASSPEGQNYNYGYTF.